Described below is a single T cell receptor beta chain sequence and its context. This clonotype turned up a few times. Its target antigen remains unknown. Within one base of it there is no much larger clone, and no base qualities were kept. Ficoll-Paque density gradient centrifugation was used to isolate PBMCs. Sequencing was performed on an Illumina NovaSeq 6000. cDNA libraries for TCRalpha and TCRbeta were prepared by 5'RACE using constant-segment primers, with sample barcodes and unique molecular identifiers added. Trizol reagent was used to extract RNA from every sample. The libraries were amplified in two PCR steps, and the second step added a second sample barcode and Illumina TruSeq adapters. The libraries were sequenced on an Illumina NovaSeq using 2 x 150 bp paired-end reads. Per the original workflow: Demultiplexing of reads and collapsing into UMI-guided consensus sequences were performed with migec v1.2.7. Using mixcr v2.1.11, the UMI consensuses were aligned to TRA and TRB V and J templates and assembled into clonotypes. Clonotypes were classified as expanded or contracted when called significant by both edgeR and NoisET, with noise models trained on biological replicates. For edgeR calls, the cutoffs were a false discovery rate-adjusted p below 0.01 and a log2 fold-change threshold of 1. As an exploratory analysis of dynamics, max-normalized trajectories of the 1000 most abundant clonotypes were examined by PCA with hierarchical clustering. Separately sequenced CD4+ and CD8+ repertoires were used to assign the CD4 or CD8 phenotype of responding clones. The public reads were reanalyzed by TCRdb: fastp trimming at Q25, MiXCR alignment, in-frame beta chains only. Every distinct CDR3 protein forms one entry, paired with its most common genes and DNA. TCRdb, not the original authors, processed these V and J calls. For this sample the table gives 450,000 to 650,000 distinct CDR3 sequences, of which about a fifth were detected only once. The ten largest clones take up roughly an eighth of the sample.

The data stem from a study of T-cell memory formation after mild COVID-19 (dated by TCRdb to 2020 to 2023). With regard to the full study: TCR sequence clusters from the two donors were largely donor specific. Two young, previously healthy adult volunteers, one female and one male, were included in the cohort. Longitudinal TCRalpha and TCRbeta repertoire sequencing tracked T-cell clones expanding and contracting after mild COVID-19 in a couple of donors. The investigation overall reported the following: Only two mild cases were covered by the study, and larger cohorts that include severe cases with pre-infection samples were considered necessary. Some responding clones were detected in pre-infection memory, which suggested that pre-existing cross-reactive memory T cells had joined the SARS-CoV-2 response. Contracting CD4+ clones turned up mainly in the CM and EM memory subsets, whereas EMRA was where CD8+ clones were enriched. SARS-CoV-2 specificity of the second-wave clones peaking on day 37 was not confirmed. Balanced CD4/CD8 phenotypes were observed for clones contracting from day 15 to 85, whereas a bias towards CD4+ was observed for a second wave of clones expanding from day 15 to 37.

The CDR3 measures 17 amino acids from cysteine to phenylalanine. The DNA shown is the 51-base CDR3, in frame from base 1. Germline trimming: 5 bases from V, 4 bases from J; junction bases outside gene matches: 12. Based on the germline V gene (reference sequence), the CDR1 and CDR2 sequences are SEHNR and FQNEAQ. The rearrangement combines TRBV7-9 with TRBJ2-3, with TRBD2 matching 10 junction bases. The sequenced material came from PBMCs or a T cell subset sorted from them (not recorded which). The clonotype was recovered from an adult woman who had mild COVID-19 (a few samples of this study predate the infection). The sample titles of this study are shuffled in the database, so cell type and time point are left out; the donor was told from shared clones. The nucleotides read TGTGCCAGCAGCCTCCGGAGAGCGGGAGGGCCGCCAGATACGCAGTATTTT. The translation is CASSLRRAGGPPDTQYF.